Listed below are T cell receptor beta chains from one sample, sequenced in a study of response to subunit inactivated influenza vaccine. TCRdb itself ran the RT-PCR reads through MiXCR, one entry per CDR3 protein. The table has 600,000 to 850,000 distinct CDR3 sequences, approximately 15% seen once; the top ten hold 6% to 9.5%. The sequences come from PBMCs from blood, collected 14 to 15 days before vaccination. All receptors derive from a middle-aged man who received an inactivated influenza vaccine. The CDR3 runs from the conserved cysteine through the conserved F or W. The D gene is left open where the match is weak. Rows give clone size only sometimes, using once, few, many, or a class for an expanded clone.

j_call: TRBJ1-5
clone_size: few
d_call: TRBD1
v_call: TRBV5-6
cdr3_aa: CASSLGEGTANQPQHF
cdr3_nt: TGTGCCAGCAGCTTGGGTGAAGGGACAGCGAATCAGCCCCAGCATTTT

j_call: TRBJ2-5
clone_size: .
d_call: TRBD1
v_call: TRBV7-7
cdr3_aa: CASSFYGTGDETQYF
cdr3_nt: TGTGCCAGCAGCTTTTACGGGACAGGGGATGAGACCCAGTACTTC

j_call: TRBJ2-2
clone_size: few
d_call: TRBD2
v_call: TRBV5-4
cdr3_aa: CASSSRLAGYGELFF
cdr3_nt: TGTGCCAGCAGCTCCCGACTAGCGGGATATGGGGAGCTGTTTTTT

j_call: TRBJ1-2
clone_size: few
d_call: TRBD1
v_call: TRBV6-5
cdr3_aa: CASSYWRDRDYGYTF
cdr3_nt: TGTGCCAGCAGTTACTGGCGGGACAGGGACTATGGCTACACCTTC

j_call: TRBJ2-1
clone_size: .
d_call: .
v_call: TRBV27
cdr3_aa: CASSLRLDWRNEQFF
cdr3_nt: TGTGCCAGCAGTTTACGGCTAGATTGGCGCAATGAGCAGTTCTTC

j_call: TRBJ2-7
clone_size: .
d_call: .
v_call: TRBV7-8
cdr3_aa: CASSLVASYEQYF
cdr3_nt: TGTGCCAGCAGCTTAGTAGCTTCCTACGAGCAGTACTTC

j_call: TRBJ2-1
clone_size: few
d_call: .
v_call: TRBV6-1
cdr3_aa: CASSLSAGVYEQFF
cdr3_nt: TGTGCCAGCAGCCTATCAGCGGGTGTGTATGAGCAGTTCTTC

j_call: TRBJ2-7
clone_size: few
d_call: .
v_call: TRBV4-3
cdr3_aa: CASSQDNWLERSEQYF
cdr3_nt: TGCGCCAGCAGCCAAGATAACTGGCTCGAAAGGAGCGAGCAGTACTTC

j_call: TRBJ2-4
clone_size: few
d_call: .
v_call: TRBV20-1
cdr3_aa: CSARTGGRENIQYF
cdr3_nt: TGCAGTGCTAGGACTGGGGGCAGGGAAAACATTCAGTACTTC

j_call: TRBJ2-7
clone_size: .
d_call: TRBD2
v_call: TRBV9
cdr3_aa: CASSVVAGGYEQYF
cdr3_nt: TGTGCCAGCAGCGTAGTTGCGGGGGGTTACGAGCAGTACTTC

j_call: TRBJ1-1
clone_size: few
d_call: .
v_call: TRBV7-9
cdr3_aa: CASSAQGLGTEAFF
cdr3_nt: TGTGCCAGCAGCGCCCAGGGGTTGGGCACTGAAGCTTTCTTT

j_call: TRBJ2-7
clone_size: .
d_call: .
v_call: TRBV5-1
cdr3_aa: CASSFSLEAYEQYF
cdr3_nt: TGCGCCAGCAGCTTTTCGCTAGAAGCCTACGAGCAGTACTTC

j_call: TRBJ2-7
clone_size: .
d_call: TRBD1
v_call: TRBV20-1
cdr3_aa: CSAETGGSYEQYF
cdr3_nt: TGCAGTGCCGAGACAGGGGGCTCCTACGAGCAGTACTTC

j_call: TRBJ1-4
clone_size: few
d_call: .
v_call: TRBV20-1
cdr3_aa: CSAREPRGNEKLFF
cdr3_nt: TGCAGTGCTAGAGAACCGCGGGGTAATGAAAAACTGTTTTTT

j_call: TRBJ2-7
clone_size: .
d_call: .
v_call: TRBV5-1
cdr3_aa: CASSLDSHGEQYF
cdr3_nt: TGCGCCAGCAGCTTGGACAGTCACGGAGAGCAGTACTTC

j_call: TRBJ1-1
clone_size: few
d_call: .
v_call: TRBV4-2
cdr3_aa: CASSLQPTGRSNTEAFF
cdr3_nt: TGTGCCAGCAGCCTTCAACCTACCGGTCGCTCGAACACTGAAGCTTTCTTT

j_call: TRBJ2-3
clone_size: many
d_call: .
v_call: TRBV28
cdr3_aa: CASSFFSRFTDTQYF
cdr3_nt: TGTGCCAGCAGTTTCTTCTCGAGATTCACAGATACGCAGTATTTT

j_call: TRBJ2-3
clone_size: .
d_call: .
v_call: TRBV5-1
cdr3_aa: CASSPQVSSTDTQYF
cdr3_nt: TGCGCCAGCAGCCCACAGGTTTCTAGCACAGATACGCAGTATTTT

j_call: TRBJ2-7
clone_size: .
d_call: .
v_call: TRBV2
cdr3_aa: CASSEDLQAGLYEQYF
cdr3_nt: TGTGCCAGCAGTGAAGATTTACAGGCGGGACTGTACGAGCAGTACTTC

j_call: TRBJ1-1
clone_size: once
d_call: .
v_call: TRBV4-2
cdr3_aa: CASSQPGGRAFF
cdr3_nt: TGTGCCAGCAGCCAGCCGGGGGGACGAGCTTTCTTT

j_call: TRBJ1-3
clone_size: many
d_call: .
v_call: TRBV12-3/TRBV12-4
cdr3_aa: CASSTSLTSGNTIYF
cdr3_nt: TGTGCCAGCAGTACCTCCTTGACGAGTGGAAACACCATATATTTT

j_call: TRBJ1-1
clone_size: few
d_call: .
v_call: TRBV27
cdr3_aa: CASSLIPGPEAFF
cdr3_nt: TGTGCCAGCAGTTTAATCCCAGGGCCAGAAGCTTTCTTT

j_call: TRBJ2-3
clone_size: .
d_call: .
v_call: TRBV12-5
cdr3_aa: CASASGAGAIPGDTQYF
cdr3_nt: TGTGCTAGTGCCTCTGGAGCGGGCGCTATTCCGGGAGATACGCAGTATTTT

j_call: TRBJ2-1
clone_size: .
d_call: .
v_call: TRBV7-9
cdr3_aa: CASSYIRIDEEQFF
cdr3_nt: TGTGCCAGCAGCTATATACGGATCGACGAGGAGCAGTTCTTC

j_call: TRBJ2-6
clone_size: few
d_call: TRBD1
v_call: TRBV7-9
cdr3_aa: CASSHSPGGGGANVLTF
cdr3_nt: TGTGCCAGCAGCCATAGCCCAGGGGGCGGAGGGGCCAACGTCCTGACTTTC

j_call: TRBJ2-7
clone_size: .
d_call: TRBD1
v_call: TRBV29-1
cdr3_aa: CSFGTVYEQYF
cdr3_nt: TGCAGCTTTGGGACAGTCTACGAGCAGTACTTC